These 8 T cell receptor beta chains originate from one sample sequenced in a study of CD8 T cells in ankylosing spondylitis. TCRdb reprocessed the 5' RACE reads via MiXCR and lists one record per CDR3 protein. Of a few hundred thousand distinct CDR3 sequences listed, 20% are singletons. Sequencing was performed on blood, either unsorted or a sorted T cell fraction (not recorded which). The source of these receptors is a male donor with ankylosing spondylitis or in good health (not recorded which).

The chain uses TRBV29-1 and TRBJ1-2; the D is unclear. Germline lookup yields CDR1 SQVTM and CDR2 ANQGSEA. The CDR3 has 17 amino acids. Trimming stripped 6 bases from V and 0 bases from J, with 23 bases between. The CDR3 region has the DNA TGCAGCGTGGCCGGGATAGGTCAACCTTTAGCTAACTATGGCTACACCTTC. Translated, it gives CSVAGIGQPLANYGYTF.

V is TRBV2 and J is TRBJ2-7; D uncertain. This CDR3 has 14 amino acids. Germline loops: CDR1 SNHLY, CDR2 FYNNEI. The V end lost 1 base, the J end lost 3 bases, and 10 bases lay between the germline ends. Here the CDR3 DNA reads TGTGCCAGCAGTGAAGGGGCCAGGCACTACGAGCAGTACGTC. Its translation is CASSEGARHYEQYV.

This clonotype was counted only a few times. The rearrangement links TRBV7-8 to TRBJ2-1; D ambiguous. CDR3 length equals 13 residues. Per the germline V gene, CDR1 is SGHVS and CDR2 is FQNEAQ. Trimming removed 0 bases at V and 6 bases at J, with 6 bases between. CDR3 DNA sequence: TGTGCCAGCAGCTTAGCGAGTAGCAATGAGCAGTTCTTC. Its protein is CASSLASSNEQFF.

Turning to this clonotype: Being one base from a much bigger clone, this may be a read error. This chain links TRBV6-5 with TRBJ1-1; D unclear. Germline V CDR1 and CDR2: MNHEY, SVGAGI. The CDR3 totals 14 residues. This chain's CDR3 is CASSYLRENTVAFF. The CDR3 coding sequence is TGTGCCAGCAGTTACCTTAGGGAGAACACTGTAGCTTTCTTT.

This chain links TRBV12-3 or TRBV12-4 with TRBJ1-1; possibly TRBD1 for D (6 bases). The CDR3 extends over 14 amino acids. V lost 10 bases and J lost 0, with 15 bases in between. CDR3 in DNA: TGTGCCACCACCACGGGGACAATGAACACTGAAGCTTTCTTT. This gives the protein CATTTGTMNTEAFF.

This clonotype came up a few times. The chain couples TRBV30 to TRBJ2-1, with D unresolved. CDR1 GTSNPN and CDR2 SVGIG come from the germline V gene (reference sequence). This CDR3 is built from 14 residues. V was cut by 0 bases and J by 1 base, with 7 bases left in between. This CDR3 reads CAWSVSGSYNEQFF. The CDR3 DNA sequence: TGTGCCTGGAGTGTAAGTGGGTCCTACAATGAGCAGTTCTTC.

Regarding this clonotype: Possible read error: a much larger clone is one base away. Here the CDR3 DNA reads TGTGCCAGCAGTGTGGGGGTCCCCTATGGCTACGCCTTC. It codes for CASSVGVPYGYAF. V gene TRBV6-1 combines with J gene TRBJ1-2; the D gene is possibly TRBD1 (5 bases). Germline loops: CDR1 MNHNS, CDR2 SASEGT. The CDR3 is 13 residues long.

The rearrangement joins TRBV12-3 or TRBV12-4 to TRBJ2-1, with TRBD2 matching over 12 bases. The CDR3 runs to 15 residues. The V gene end was trimmed by 5 bases and the J gene end by 12 bases; junction bases not matched to a gene: 11. For the CDR3, the DNA is TGTGCCAGCAGTCCTAGCGGGGGGGCCTTGTATGTGCAGTTCTTC. This translates into CASSPSGGALYVQFF.